A single sample gave rise to the 8 T cell receptor beta chains below, sequenced in a study of cytomegalovirus exposure and HLA in healthy donors. The primer mix had 60 Vbeta and 13 Jbeta primers. Assay: immunoSEQ multiplex PCR; the TCRdb copy retains only in-frame clones and omits some. This sample has 100,000 to 120,000 clones, with roughly 76% found just once. The sample was PBMCs. The receptors derive from a man aged 30 to 39 in good health and CMV-seropositive.

The J gene is TRBJ2-7, the V gene TRBV9; possible D gene TRBD2, 5 bases. Germline V gene data show CDR1 as SGDLS and CDR2 as YYNGEE. Trimming took 4 bases from V and 4 from J, leaving 6 bases between them. CDR3 length equals 11 residues. DNA of the CDR3: TGTGCCAGCAGCCGGGGATACGAGCAGTACTTC. Protein product: CASSRGYEQYF.

CDR3 amino acids: CASSYQVTYEQYF. The DNA for the CDR3 is TGTGCCAGCAGTTATCAGGTAACCTACGAGCAGTACTTC. This sequence joins TRBV6-6 and TRBJ2-7, with D unresolved. This CDR3 spans 13 amino acids. CDR1 and CDR2 (germline): MNHNY, SVGAGI (reference sequence). Trimming removed 3 bases at V and 2 bases at J, with 8 bases between.

The chain employs TRBV5-1 and TRBJ2-3; TRBD2 aligns across 9 bases. Germline V gene sequence: CDR1 SGHRS, CDR2 YFSETQ. Trimming removed 0 bases from V and 0 bases from J; junction bases left unmatched: 5. The CDR3 consists of 17 residues. CDR3 sequence: CASSLVAGGPSTDTQYF. The CDR3 nucleotides are TGCGCCAGCAGCTTGGTTGCGGGGGGGCCTAGCACAGATACGCAGTATTTT. Filled out from reference TRBV5-1 and TRBJ2-3, the complete variable domain reads KAGVTQTPRYLIKTRGQQVTLSCSPISGHRSVSWYQQTPGQGLQFLFEYFSETQRNKGNFPGRFSGRQFSNSRSEMNVSTLELGDSALYLCASSLVAGGPSTDTQYFGPGTRLTVL.

The chain couples TRBV29-1 to TRBJ2-7; weak D call: TRBD1 (6 bases). The germline V and J ends were trimmed by 6 bases and 9 bases, with 18 bases remaining between them. Germline values: CDR1 SQVTM, CDR2 ANQGSEA. The CDR3 loop spans 12 amino acids. CDR3 sequence reads: CSVGAGGGGQYF. DNA of the CDR3: TGCAGCGTCGGGGCCGGTGGGGGCGGGCAGTACTTC.

This sequence joins TRBV7-9 and TRBJ1-4; 9 bases are shared with TRBD1. V shed 4 bases, J shed 6 bases, and the junction held 3 bases outside the gene matches. Germline V gene data show CDR1 as SEHNR and CDR2 as FQNEAQ (reference sequence). The CDR3 spans 14 residues. The CDR3 spells CASSSTGGYEKLFF. The DNA of the CDR3 is TGTGCCAGCAGCTCTACAGGGGGCTATGAAAAACTGTTTTTT. The entire variable domain, with the rest obtained from reference TRBV7-9 and TRBJ1-4, is as follows: DTGVSQNPRHKITKRGQNVTFRCDPISEHNRLYWYRQTLGQGPEFLTYFQNEAQLEKSRLLSDRFSAERPKGSFSTLEIQRTEQGDSAMYLCASSSTGGYEKLFFGSGTQLSVL.

The chain carries TRBV18 and TRBJ1-6; 9 bases fit TRBD1. Germline CDR1 and CDR2: KGHSH and LQKENI. The CDR3 is 15 amino acids. V shed 3 bases and J 10 bases; nucleotides not matched to a gene: 7. The CDR3 loop reads CASSPRRQGESPLHF. The CDR3 DNA sequence: TGTGCCAGCTCACCTAGACGACAGGGGGAGTCACCCCTCCACTTT.

The rearrangement links TRBV2 to TRBJ2-5; TRBD2 matches at 9 bases. The CDR3 consists of 15 residues. V gave up 6 bases and J gave up 6 bases; unmatched junction bases: 11. Germline CDR1 and CDR2: SNHLY and FYNNEI. CDR3 sequence (DNA): TGTGCCAGCAGGTTTGGCGGGGGGGTCGGAAAGACCCAGTACTTC. This translates into CASRFGGGVGKTQYF.

This clone was seen once. The chain uses TRBV30 and TRBJ1-5; D uncertain. This CDR3 is built from 14 residues. Germline CDR1 reads GTSNPN; CDR2 reads SVGIG (reference sequence). With 1 base removed from V and 0 bases from J, the gap between germline ends came to 7 bases. The CDR3 bases are TGTGCCTGGAGTGGCGGGTATAGCAATCAGCCCCAGCATTTT. Translated: CAWSGGYSNQPQHF.